The 10 T cell receptor beta chains listed next were all sequenced from one sample in a study of blood T cell repertoires in COVID-19. The method was immunoSEQ multiplex PCR; TCRdb's version includes in-frame clones alone and lacks a portion of them. The table has about 330,000 clones, roughly 86% seen once. Specimen: PBMCs or T cells enriched from blood (not recorded which). The receptors were gathered from a woman in her twenties or thirties who had recovered from COVID-19.

This chain's CDR3 is CASSYGGAIRDTQYF. CDR3 nucleotides: TGTGCCAGCAGTTACGGGGGGGCTATCAGAGATACGCAGTATTTT. The gene calls are TRBV6-2 or TRBV6-3 and TRBJ2-3, with D possibly TRBD2 on 7 matching bases. The V gene's germline CDR1 is MNHEY and CDR2 SVGEGT. CDR3 length: 15 amino acids. V lost 2 bases and J 5 bases, leaving 14 bases between the germline ends.

The J gene is TRBJ1-2, the V gene TRBV7-9; unclear D gene. This CDR3 spans 15 amino acids. Germline CDR1 is SEHNR and CDR2 is FQNEAQ (reference sequence). Trimming shortened V by 3 bases and J by 5 bases, and 16 bases separated the two germline ends. The CDR3: CASSFLAGFNYGYTF. The CDR3 nucleotides are TGTGCCAGCAGCTTTCTTGCGGGGTTCAATTATGGCTACACCTTC.

The chain recombines TRBV27 with TRBJ1-4, with 7 nucleotides matching TRBD1. The CDR3 spans 15 residues. Trimming took 2 bases from V and 10 from J; bases not matched to a gene: 10. The germline CDR1 and CDR2 sequences are MNHEY and SMNVEV (reference sequence). The CDR3 protein is CASSLEGAGVGKLFF. The CDR3 DNA reads as TGTGCCAGCAGTTTAGAGGGGGCAGGGGTTGGAAAACTGTTTTTT.

This clone is a singleton in its sample. This chain links TRBV10-3 with TRBJ1-4; TRBD1 matches 12 bases. There are 15 residues in the CDR3. Germline loops: CDR1 ENHRY, CDR2 SYGVKD. With 8 bases clipped from V and 7 bases from J, the junction kept 8 bases outside the gene matches. The DNA for the CDR3 is TGTGCCATCCGCGCGGGGACAGGGGGCCGTGAAAAACTGTTTTTT. Its protein product is CAIRAGTGGREKLFF.

The chain recombines TRBV27 with TRBJ2-2, with TRBD2 matching 10 bases. The trim removed 3 bases at V and 1 base at J, leaving 8 bases unmatched. The CDR3 consists of 18 residues. CDR1 and CDR2 (germline): MNHEY, SMNVEV (reference sequence). CDR3 sequence: CASSFGTSGVGNTGELFF. The CDR3 nucleotides read TGTGCCAGCAGTTTTGGAACTAGCGGGGTCGGGAACACCGGGGAGCTGTTTTTT.

The chain employs TRBV4-1 and TRBJ1-6, with 8 bases identical to TRBD1. V gave up 2 bases and J gave up 7 bases; unmatched junction bases: 7. Germline-derived CDR1 and CDR2 are MGHRA and YSYEKL. The CDR3 contains 16 residues. In DNA form, the CDR3 reads TGCGCCAGCAGCCAACCCCGGACAGGGTTCAATTCACCCCTCCACTTT. It encodes CASSQPRTGFNSPLHF.

The genes are TRBV7-9 and TRBJ2-1; D unclear. Trimming left V 5 bases short and J 6 bases short, with 8 bases between. This CDR3 is 12 amino acids long. Germline assignment: CDR1 SEHNR and CDR2 FQNEAQ (reference sequence). CDR3 coding DNA: TGTGCCAGCAGCCCCACGGGCAATGAGCAGTTCTTC. Protein product: CASSPTGNEQFF. The variable domain in full, with the rest retrieved from reference TRBV7-9 and TRBJ2-1, is DTGVSQNPRHKITKRGQNVTFRCDPISEHNRLYWYRQTLGQGPEFLTYFQNEAQLEKSRLLSDRFSAERPKGSFSTLEIQRTEQGDSAMYLCASSPTGNEQFFGPGTRLTVL.

J is TRBJ1-5 and V is TRBV2, with D tentatively TRBD1 (5 bases). CDR1 is SNHLY, CDR2 FYNNEI, per germline. V was cut by 4 bases and J by 0 bases, with 13 bases left in between. This CDR3 comprises 16 residues. CDR3 region: CASSVDTGYSNQPQHF. DNA of the CDR3: TGTGCCAGCAGTGTGGACACTGGCTATAGCAATCAGCCCCAGCATTTT.

The chain recombines TRBV5-6 with TRBJ2-7; TRBD2 is a possible D gene (6 bases). V gave up 4 bases and J gave up 3 bases, with 20 bases separating them. The CDR3 is 16 residues long. CDR1 SGHDT and CDR2 YYEEEE come from the germline V gene. The CDR3 loop reads CASSLQLGRFGYEQYF. In DNA, the CDR3 is TGTGCCAGCAGCCTCCAGCTTGGGAGGTTCGGCTACGAGCAGTACTTC. The full variable domain, rest sourced from reference TRBV5-6 and TRBJ2-7, is DAGVTQSPTHLIKTRGQQVTLRCSPKSGHDTVSWYQQALGQGPQFIFQYYEEEERQRGNFPDRFSGHQFPNYSSELNVNALLLGDSALYLCASSLQLGRFGYEQYFGPGTRLTVT.

This chain uses TRBV10-3 with TRBJ2-1; 9 bases match TRBD1. V was clipped by 0 bases and J by 6 bases; unmatched bases: 0. The CDR3 spans 14 residues. The germline gives CDR1 ENHRY, CDR2 SYGVKD. The CDR3 DNA is TGTGCCATCAGTGAGTCGACAGGGGGCAATGAGCAGTTCTTC. This sequence encodes CAISESTGGNEQFF.